The 24 T cell receptor beta chains below all came from one sample that was sequenced in a study of CD8 T cells in ankylosing spondylitis. Whole-study results and caveats: Among TCR beta sequences, a motif of several highly homologous variants appeared characteristic of ankylosing spondylitis blood.

TCRdb independently ran MiXCR on the 5' RACE reads; one entry per CDR3 protein. The sample consists of roughly 350,000 distinct CDR3 sequences, around 7.6% of them appearing once. These receptors have no known antigen. The sequencing sample was made of blood, either unsorted or a sorted T cell fraction (not recorded which). These TCRs come from a male donor with ankylosing spondylitis.

In this sample, this clonotype turned up many times. The V call is TRBV6-1, the J call TRBJ2-7, with TRBD1 matching 7 bases. Germline loops: CDR1 MNHNS, CDR2 SASEGT. The CDR3 extends over 12 amino acids. After removal of 6 bases from V and 9 bases from J, the junction contained 8 bases not matched to a gene. The DNA for the CDR3 is TGTGCCAGCAGCTGGGAAAGACAGGGGCAGTACTTC. The encoded protein is CASSWERQGQYF.

The table lists this clonotype with a few counts. J is TRBJ2-5 and V is TRBV2; D gene uncertain. In germline, CDR1 is SNHLY, CDR2 FYNNEI. CDR3 length: 13 amino acids. V was cut by 6 bases and J by 2 bases, with 10 bases left in between. The CDR3 nucleotides are TGTGCCAGCAGCCAGAACGAGCAAGAGACCCAGTACTTC. Protein: CASSQNEQETQYF.

This clonotype occurred many times. The chain recombines TRBV5-6 with TRBJ2-3; D may correspond to TRBD1 or TRBD2 (5 bases each). V lost 3 bases and J lost 2, with 16 bases in between. The CDR3 loop spans 16 amino acids. The germline V gene encodes CDR1 SGHDT and CDR2 YYEEEE. CDR3 DNA: TGTGCCAGCAGCTGGACCCCGGGGACGATCACAGATACGCAGTATTTT. This encodes CASSWTPGTITDTQYF.

About this clonotype: Just one base apart from a much larger clone, this may be a read error. The chain has TRBV10-3 and TRBJ2-5, with D hard to call. The CDR3 spans 12 residues. Germline assignment: CDR1 ENHRY and CDR2 SYGVKD. V dropped 0 bases and J dropped 5 bases, with 4 bases sitting between them. CDR3 nucleotide sequence: TGTGCCATCAGTGAGTCTTGGGAGACCCAGTACTTC. Its translation is CAISESWETQYF.

At least ten counts were recorded for this clonotype. This rearrangement joins TRBV5-1 to TRBJ2-1; 7 bases match TRBD2. CDR1 and CDR2 from the germline V gene are SGHRS and YFSETQ. The CDR3 spans 15 residues. The V segment lost 5 bases and the J segment 5 bases; nucleotides outside the gene matches: 10. CDR3 residues: CASSPTGLNNNEQFF. DNA for the CDR3: TGCGCCAGCAGTCCGACGGGACTAAATAACAATGAGCAGTTCTTC.

This chain links TRBV11-3 with TRBJ1-1, with 7 bases lining up with TRBD1. V trimming: 4 bases; J trimming: 3 bases; junction bases outside the gene matches: 5. Germline CDR1 and CDR2: SGHNT and YENEEA. The CDR3 contains 14 residues. The CDR3 here is CASSSRDSDTEAFF. The DNA of the CDR3 is TGTGCCAGCAGCTCCCGGGACAGTGACACTGAAGCTTTCTTT.

The CDR3 region is CSATGTPDAHEQYF. The CDR3 DNA follows: TGCAGTGCTACCGGGACCCCGGACGCCCACGAGCAGTACTTC. This chain uses TRBV20-1 with TRBJ2-7; D might be TRBD1 or TRBD2, each matching 5 bases. CDR1 is DFQATT, CDR2 SNEGSKA, per germline (reference sequence). The CDR3 has 14 residues. The germline V and J ends were trimmed by 4 bases and 5 bases, with 18 bases remaining between them.

At least ten counts were recorded for this clonotype. The genes are TRBV12-3 or TRBV12-4 and TRBJ2-7; perhaps D is TRBD1 or TRBD2 (6 bases each). CDR3 length: 18 residues. Trimming stripped 4 bases from V and 2 bases from J, with 24 bases between. CDR3 coding DNA: TGTGCCAGCAGTTCGAGGGGGTCTCAGCGGGCGCTCCCCTACGAGCAGTACTTC. This codes for CASSSRGSQRALPYEQYF.

This clonotype was recorded a few times. J is TRBJ2-7 and V is TRBV20-1, with 8 bases aligning to TRBD2. V shed 6 bases and J 2 bases; nucleotides not matched to a gene: 6. Germline V gene data show CDR1 as DFQATT and CDR2 as SNEGSKA (reference sequence). The CDR3 is 13 amino acids. CDR3 region: CSAMTSEPYEQYF. CDR3 in DNA: TGCAGTGCCATGACTAGCGAACCCTACGAGCAGTACTTC.

CDR3 in DNA: TGCAGCGTTGATGGTCATAGCGGGAGGGCAGATACGCAGTATTTT. It codes for CSVDGHSGRADTQYF. The chain links TRBV29-1 to TRBJ2-3; 11 nucleotides align to TRBD2. The CDR3 length is 15 residues. Germline-derived CDR1 and CDR2 are SQVTM and ANQGSEA. The V and J ends lost 3 bases and 4 bases, in that order; junction bases with no gene match: 6.

This clonotype was counted many times. The rearrangement uses TRBV7-9 and TRBJ2-1; perhaps TRBD1 as D (6 bases). Germline V lookup: CDR1 SEHNR, CDR2 FQNEAQ (reference sequence). The V end was cut by 1 base, the J end by 3 bases, with 16 bases between. The CDR3 extends over 17 amino acids. CDR3 DNA sequence: TGTGCCAGCAGCTTAGTTATGGGGGCCCCTCGCTACAATGAGCAGTTCTTC. Protein product: CASSLVMGAPRYNEQFF.

The rearrangement links TRBV5-1 to TRBJ2-7, with TRBD1 matching over 9 bases. Germline CDR1 is SGHRS and CDR2 is YFSETQ. There are 14 residues in the CDR3. After removal of 3 bases from V and 4 bases from J, the junction contained 5 bases not matched to a gene. Here the CDR3 reads CASSSRDREYEQYF. In nucleotides, the CDR3 is TGCGCCAGCAGCTCCAGGGACAGGGAGTACGAGCAGTACTTC. The entire variable domain, with the rest obtained from reference TRBV5-1 and TRBJ2-7, is as follows: KAGVTQTPRYLIKTRGQQVTLSCSPISGHRSVSWYQQTPGQGLQFLFEYFSETQRNKGNFPGRFSGRQFSNSRSEMNVSTLELGDSALYLCASSSRDREYEQYFGPGTRLTVT.

This clonotype was detected ten times or more. The V gene is TRBV10-3, the J gene TRBJ2-1, with 10 positions matching TRBD2. The CDR3 runs to 15 residues. Germline CDR1 and CDR2: ENHRY and SYGVKD. V lost 0 bases to trimming and J lost 6 bases; unmatched junction nucleotides: 2. The CDR3 loop reads CAISESASGGNEQFF. The CDR3, as DNA: TGTGCCATCAGTGAGTCTGCTAGCGGGGGCAATGAGCAGTTCTTC.

V usage is TRBV11-1 and J usage is TRBJ1-6; 9 bases map to TRBD1. The germline CDR1 and CDR2 sequences are SGHAT and FQDESV (reference sequence). The CDR3 totals 20 residues. The V segment lost 0 bases and the J segment 7 bases; nucleotides outside the gene matches: 16. CDR3 nucleotides: TGTGCCAGCAGCTTAGCCGGCGGGACAGGGCTCATCGGACGCAATTCACCCCTCCACTTT. Amino acid sequence: CASSLAGGTGLIGRNSPLHF.

This clonotype was counted many times. The chain couples TRBV6-1 to TRBJ1-3; D gene unclear. Trimming removed 7 bases at V and 4 bases at J, with 14 bases between. Germline loops: CDR1 MNHNS, CDR2 SASEGT. There are 14 residues in the CDR3. The CDR3 is CASTQAHSGNTIYF. Here the CDR3 DNA reads TGTGCCAGCACCCAAGCTCACTCGGGAAACACCATATATTTT.

The genes are TRBV10-3 and TRBJ2-7; TRBD2 matches 8 bases. After removal of 0 bases from V and 0 bases from J, the junction contained 4 bases not matched to a gene. The CDR3 contains 16 residues. From germline, CDR1 is ENHRY and CDR2 SYGVKD. The CDR3 DNA is TGTGCCATCAGTGAGTCAGGCGGGGGGCGCTCCTACGAGCAGTACTTC. Its translation is CAISESGGGRSYEQYF.

This clonotype was seen a handful of times. The rearrangement uses TRBV12-3 or TRBV12-4 and TRBJ1-2; 7 bases are shared with TRBD1. The CDR3 has 14 amino acids. V lost 5 bases, J lost 6 bases, and 9 bases stayed unmatched. Here the CDR3 reads CASSPTDRVHGYTF. The CDR3 coding sequence is TGTGCCAGCAGTCCAACTGACAGGGTCCATGGCTACACCTTC.

This clonotype was detected only a few times. The V call is TRBV20-1, the J call TRBJ2-7; D is ambiguous. The germline CDR1 and CDR2 sequences are DFQATT and SNEGSKA (reference sequence). The CDR3 is 13 residues long. Between the trimmed V and J ends, which lost 1 base and 4 bases, there was a span of 11 bases. The CDR3 reads CSARGGLQYEQYF. CDR3 sequence (DNA): TGCAGTGCTAGAGGGGGTCTACAGTACGAGCAGTACTTC.

This clonotype was detected many times. This sequence joins TRBV7-2 and TRBJ2-7; D is possibly TRBD1 or TRBD2 (5 bases each). Per the germline V gene, CDR1 is SGHTA and CDR2 is FQGNSA. There are 14 residues in the CDR3. The V end lost 1 base, the J end lost 6 bases, and 13 bases lay between the germline ends. CDR3 loop: CASSLGGSVAEQYF. The CDR3 nucleotides are TGTGCCAGCAGCTTAGGGGGGAGCGTTGCCGAGCAGTACTTC.

This clonotype turned up a few times. V is TRBV6-6 and J is TRBJ1-1; D is unresolved. The V end was cut by 7 bases, the J end by 8 bases, with 5 bases between. Germline V CDR1 and CDR2: MNHNY, SVGAGI (reference sequence). The CDR3 has 9 amino acids. CDR3 sequence (DNA): TGTGCCAGCACGAACGAAGCTTTCTTT. Amino acid sequence: CASTNEAFF.

This clonotype was counted only a few times. The rearrangement links TRBV10-1 to TRBJ2-1; no clear D. CDR1 is WNHNN, CDR2 SYGVQD, per germline (reference sequence). V lost 3 bases, J lost 10 bases, and 13 bases lay in between. The CDR3 has 13 amino acids. Written as DNA, the CDR3 is TGCGCCAGCAGTGAAAACGGTTATCGGGAGCAGTTCTTC. Its protein is CASSENGYREQFF.

At least ten counts were recorded for this clonotype. The J gene is TRBJ1-4, the V gene TRBV7-9; D is possibly TRBD1 (6 bases). Germline V gene sequence: CDR1 SEHNR, CDR2 FQNEAQ (reference sequence). This CDR3 contains 15 residues. Between the trimmed V and J ends, which lost 3 bases and 3 bases, there was a span of 11 bases. The CDR3 region has the DNA TGTGCCAGCAGCTTCCCGACAGGTTCTAATGAAAAACTGTTTTTT. Amino acids: CASSFPTGSNEKLFF.

The chain recombines TRBV3-1 with TRBJ2-1, with 11 bases identical to TRBD2. Germline CDR1 reads LGHDT; CDR2 reads YNNKEL (reference sequence). The V gene end was trimmed by 0 bases and the J gene end by 8 bases; junction bases not matched to a gene: 6. The CDR3 is made up of 16 amino acids. The CDR3 spells CASSQDMASGRHEQFF. CDR3 nucleotides: TGTGCCAGCAGCCAAGATATGGCTAGCGGGAGGCATGAGCAGTTCTTC.

This clonotype was detected many times. In DNA form, the CDR3 reads TGTGCCAGCAGCGTAGCTTTCGGTCTAGCGGGAGAGCCAGATACGCAGTATTTT. Translated, it gives CASSVAFGLAGEPDTQYF. The V gene is TRBV9, the J gene TRBJ2-3; TRBD2 agrees at 10 bases. This CDR3 has 18 amino acids. J gave up 4 bases and V 0 bases, and 11 bases lay outside the gene matches. CDR1 and CDR2 from the germline V gene are SGDLS and YYNGEE.